The rows below give T cell receptor beta chains drawn from one sample of a study of T cell responses to AZD1222 COVID-19 vaccine. The repertoire was sequenced with immunoSEQ multiplex PCR; TCRdb's copy has only in-frame clones and lacks some. Of 79,000 or so clones listed, approximately 80% were seen once; the top ten hold approximately 30%. Sequenced here: peripheral blood, sampled 28 days after the second dose of the MenACWY control vaccine. The source of these receptors is an adult who received the MenACWY meningococcal vaccine as a control. CDR3s include the opening cysteine and the closing phenylalanine or tryptophan. D genes are given only for firm matches. Part of the rows lack a size; the others show once, few, many or a class for expanded clones.

J gene: TRBJ1-3; V gene: TRBV3-1/TRBV3-2; clone size: NA; D gene: NA; CDR3 length: 14; CDR3 protein: CASSPQGAGNTIYF; CDR3 DNA: TGTGCCAGCAGCCCGCAGGGTGCTGGAAACACCATATATTTT
J gene: TRBJ1-2; V gene: TRBV7-9; clone size: once; D gene: TRBD1; CDR3 length: 15; CDR3 protein: CASSLEGAGLNGYTF; CDR3 DNA: TGTGCCAGCAGCTTGGAGGGGGCAGGGCTGAATGGCTACACCTTC
J gene: TRBJ1-1; V gene: TRBV4-2; clone size: few; D gene: TRBD1; CDR3 length: 15; CDR3 protein: CASSPVGQGNTEAFF; CDR3 DNA: TGTGCCAGCAGCCCAGTGGGACAGGGAAACACTGAAGCTTTCTTT
J gene: TRBJ2-7; V gene: TRBV2; clone size: NA; D gene: NA; CDR3 length: 12; CDR3 protein: CAGGADTYEQYF; CDR3 DNA: TGTGCCGGGGGGGCGGATACCTACGAGCAGTACTTC
J gene: TRBJ2-7; V gene: TRBV10-3; clone size: once; D gene: TRBD2; CDR3 length: 15; CDR3 protein: CAISLGVAGTYEQYF; CDR3 DNA: TGTGCCATCAGCCTGGGGGTAGCGGGAACCTACGAGCAGTACTTC
J gene: TRBJ2-1; V gene: TRBV14; clone size: NA; D gene: NA; CDR3 length: 14; CDR3 protein: CASSQAGIRNEQFF; CDR3 DNA: TGTGCCAGCAGCCAAGCAGGGATTAGGAATGAGCAGTTCTTC
J gene: TRBJ2-2; V gene: TRBV7-8; clone size: NA; D gene: NA; CDR3 length: 16; CDR3 protein: CASSRFGFANTGELFF; CDR3 DNA: TGTGCCAGCAGCCGGTTTGGGTTCGCGAACACCGGGGAGCTGTTTTTT
J gene: TRBJ1-1; V gene: TRBV5-1; clone size: NA; D gene: NA; CDR3 length: 12; CDR3 protein: CASSLGWGEAFF; CDR3 DNA: TGCGCCAGCAGCTTGGGGTGGGGGGAAGCTTTCTTT
J gene: TRBJ1-2; V gene: TRBV19; clone size: once; D gene: NA; CDR3 length: 15; CDR3 protein: CASSIYDPRGYGYTF; CDR3 DNA: TGTGCCAGTAGTATATATGACCCGCGTGGCTATGGCTACACCTTC
J gene: TRBJ1-1; V gene: TRBV19; clone size: NA; D gene: NA; CDR3 length: 14; CDR3 protein: CASSHRADGAEAFF; CDR3 DNA: TGTGCCAGTAGTCACCGGGCGGACGGGGCTGAAGCTTTCTTT
J gene: TRBJ2-7; V gene: TRBV27; clone size: NA; D gene: TRBD1; CDR3 length: 16; CDR3 protein: CASSLLPGQGSYEQYF; CDR3 DNA: TGTGCCAGCAGCCTCCTGCCGGGACAGGGGTCCTACGAGCAGTACTTC
J gene: TRBJ2-7; V gene: TRBV2; clone size: once; D gene: NA; CDR3 length: 11; CDR3 protein: CASWASYEQYF; CDR3 DNA: TGTGCCAGCTGGGCCTCCTACGAGCAGTACTTC
J gene: TRBJ2-1; V gene: TRBV2; clone size: NA; D gene: NA; CDR3 length: 15; CDR3 protein: CASSVELGLGNEQFF; CDR3 DNA: TGTGCCAGCAGTGTTGAACTAGGTTTGGGGAATGAGCAGTTCTTC
J gene: TRBJ1-4; V gene: TRBV6-5; clone size: NA; D gene: TRBD1; CDR3 length: 15; CDR3 protein: CASSKSGGGNEKLFF; CDR3 DNA: TGTGCCAGCAGTAAATCAGGGGGGGGGAATGAAAAACTGTTTTTT
J gene: TRBJ1-1; V gene: TRBV6-1; clone size: NA; D gene: NA; CDR3 length: 17; CDR3 protein: CASSEIWAGGRNTEAFF; CDR3 DNA: TGTGCCAGCAGTGAAATTTGGGCGGGGGGTAGGAACACTGAAGCTTTCTTT
J gene: TRBJ1-1; V gene: TRBV4-1; clone size: NA; D gene: TRBD1; CDR3 length: 15; CDR3 protein: CASSQTFDRAEEAFF; CDR3 DNA: TGCGCCAGCAGCCAGACCTTCGACAGGGCTGAAGAAGCTTTCTTT
J gene: TRBJ1-2; V gene: TRBV29-1; clone size: NA; D gene: TRBD1; CDR3 length: 12; CDR3 protein: CSPTGDDYGYTF; CDR3 DNA: TGCAGCCCGACAGGGGACGACTATGGCTACACCTTC
J gene: TRBJ1-1; V gene: TRBV30; clone size: NA; D gene: NA; CDR3 length: 13; CDR3 protein: CAWSVSGATEAFF; CDR3 DNA: TGTGCCTGGAGTGTAAGTGGGGCCACTGAAGCTTTCTTT
J gene: TRBJ2-7; V gene: TRBV29-1; clone size: few; D gene: TRBD2; CDR3 length: 12; CDR3 protein: CSVVRDYDEQYF; CDR3 DNA: TGCAGCGTTGTCCGGGACTACGACGAGCAGTACTTC
J gene: TRBJ1-2; V gene: TRBV7-9; clone size: once; D gene: TRBD1; CDR3 length: 15; CDR3 protein: CASSRIQGVGYGYTF; CDR3 DNA: TGTGCCAGCAGCCGTATACAGGGGGTCGGGTATGGCTACACCTTC
J gene: TRBJ1-1; V gene: TRBV19; clone size: NA; D gene: TRBD1; CDR3 length: 15; CDR3 protein: CASQGGRIMNTEAFF; CDR3 DNA: TGTGCCAGTCAAGGGGGCAGGATAATGAACACTGAAGCTTTCTTT
J gene: TRBJ1-5; V gene: TRBV7-9; clone size: NA; D gene: NA; CDR3 length: 13; CDR3 protein: CASSLGAMEPQHF; CDR3 DNA: TGTGCCAGCAGCTTAGGCGCTATGGAGCCCCAGCATTTT
J gene: TRBJ1-3; V gene: TRBV7-2; clone size: NA; D gene: NA; CDR3 length: 13; CDR3 protein: CATKNPSGNTIYF; CDR3 DNA: TGTGCCACCAAAAACCCCTCTGGAAACACCATATATTTT
J gene: TRBJ2-5; V gene: TRBV19; clone size: once; D gene: NA; CDR3 length: 13; CDR3 protein: CASSMGGPETQYF; CDR3 DNA: TGTGCCAGTAGTATGGGAGGTCCAGAGACCCAGTACTTC
J gene: TRBJ1-5; V gene: TRBV19; clone size: NA; D gene: NA; CDR3 length: 17; CDR3 protein: CASRSPGAANSNQPQHF; CDR3 DNA: TGTGCCAGTAGATCACCGGGGGCAGCTAATAGCAATCAGCCCCAGCATTTT
J gene: TRBJ1-1; V gene: TRBV6-2/TRBV6-3; clone size: NA; D gene: TRBD1; CDR3 length: 15; CDR3 protein: CASSPWTGVSTEAFF; CDR3 DNA: TGTGCCAGCAGCCCTTGGACAGGGGTGAGCACTGAAGCTTTCTTT
J gene: TRBJ2-5; V gene: TRBV19; clone size: NA; D gene: NA; CDR3 length: 14; CDR3 protein: CASSIGGGVETQYF; CDR3 DNA: TGTGCCAGTAGTATAGGGGGTGGTGTGGAGACCCAGTACTTC
J gene: TRBJ1-1; V gene: TRBV29-1; clone size: NA; D gene: TRBD1; CDR3 length: 14; CDR3 protein: CSVDRTGTNTEAFF; CDR3 DNA: TGCAGCGTCGATCGGACAGGAACGAACACTGAAGCTTTCTTT
J gene: TRBJ1-1; V gene: TRBV7-2; clone size: NA; D gene: NA; CDR3 length: 14; CDR3 protein: CASSPLRLNTEAFF; CDR3 DNA: TGTGCCAGCAGCCCCCTCCGTTTGAACACTGAAGCTTTCTTT
J gene: TRBJ2-2; V gene: TRBV10-3; clone size: NA; D gene: NA; CDR3 length: 13; CDR3 protein: CAISPRETGELFF; CDR3 DNA: TGTGCCATCAGCCCTCGGGAAACCGGGGAGCTGTTTTTT
J gene: TRBJ2-5; V gene: TRBV5-4; clone size: NA; D gene: TRBD1; CDR3 length: 13; CDR3 protein: CASSLDRGETQYF; CDR3 DNA: TGTGCCAGCAGCTTGGACAGGGGAGAGACCCAGTACTTC
J gene: TRBJ1-2; V gene: TRBV7-2; clone size: NA; D gene: NA; CDR3 length: 14; CDR3 protein: CASSINRGDYGYTF; CDR3 DNA: TGTGCCAGCAGCATTAACCGGGGGGACTATGGCTACACCTTC
J gene: TRBJ1-2; V gene: TRBV6-1; clone size: NA; D gene: NA; CDR3 length: 14; CDR3 protein: CASSEARSLRGYTF; CDR3 DNA: TGTGCCAGCAGTGAAGCGCGAAGCCTTCGAGGCTACACCTTC
J gene: TRBJ1-1; V gene: TRBV5-1; clone size: once; D gene: TRBD1; CDR3 length: 15; CDR3 protein: CASSLGTGGNTEAFF; CDR3 DNA: TGCGCCAGCAGCCTCGGGACAGGGGGCAACACTGAAGCTTTCTTT
J gene: TRBJ1-1; V gene: TRBV29-1; clone size: many; D gene: NA; CDR3 length: 13; CDR3 protein: CSVWGRANTEAFF; CDR3 DNA: TGCAGCGTTTGGGGCAGGGCGAATACTGAAGCTTTCTTT
J gene: TRBJ1-4; V gene: TRBV5-1; clone size: NA; D gene: NA; CDR3 length: 16; CDR3 protein: CASSLGSAGRNEKLFF; CDR3 DNA: TGCGCCAGCAGCTTGGGAAGCGCAGGGAGGAATGAAAAACTGTTTTTT
J gene: TRBJ1-4; V gene: TRBV2; clone size: NA; D gene: NA; CDR3 length: 15; CDR3 protein: CASSDLRAPNEKLFF; CDR3 DNA: TGTGCCAGCAGTGATCTCCGGGCCCCTAATGAAAAACTGTTTTTT
J gene: TRBJ2-5; V gene: TRBV9; clone size: NA; D gene: TRBD2; CDR3 length: 16; CDR3 protein: CASSPDPASGSETQYF; CDR3 DNA: TGTGCCAGCAGCCCCGACCCGGCTAGCGGGAGTGAGACCCAGTACTTC
J gene: TRBJ1-2; V gene: TRBV19; clone size: NA; D gene: TRBD1; CDR3 length: 16; CDR3 protein: CASSRDRGHQGYGYTF; CDR3 DNA: TGTGCCAGTAGTAGGGACAGGGGCCATCAAGGCTATGGCTACACCTTC